This T cell receptor beta chain originates from a study of T cells after yellow fever vaccination. Study as a whole: Any fraction with a low cell number was prepared using SMART-Seq v4 Ultra Low Input.

Remarks on this clonotype: Its target is unknown.

V shed 2 bases and J shed 12 bases, with 8 bases lying between them. The CDR3 runs 11 residues. Germline CDR1 reads SEHNR; CDR2 reads FQNEAQ (reference sequence). The 5'RACE template-switching step produced TCR cDNA and added a universal primer site and UMIs. TCRdb analysed the 5' RACE reads with MiXCR anew, one entry per CDR3 protein. In the table there are hundreds of thousands of distinct CDR3 sequences, 17% of which are singletons. Study observations and caveats: Booster samples showed a return of most primary-vaccination clones (about 97% CD4, around 88% CD8).

The clonotype was recovered from a young man who received the YFV17D yellow fever vaccine. The sequences come from PBMCs, collected 5 days after the first yellow fever vaccination. This chain joins TRBV7-9 and TRBJ2-1; no clear D. This chain's CDR3 is CASSLTQPQFF. The CDR3 nucleotides read TGTGCCAGCAGCTTAACACAGCCGCAGTTCTTC.